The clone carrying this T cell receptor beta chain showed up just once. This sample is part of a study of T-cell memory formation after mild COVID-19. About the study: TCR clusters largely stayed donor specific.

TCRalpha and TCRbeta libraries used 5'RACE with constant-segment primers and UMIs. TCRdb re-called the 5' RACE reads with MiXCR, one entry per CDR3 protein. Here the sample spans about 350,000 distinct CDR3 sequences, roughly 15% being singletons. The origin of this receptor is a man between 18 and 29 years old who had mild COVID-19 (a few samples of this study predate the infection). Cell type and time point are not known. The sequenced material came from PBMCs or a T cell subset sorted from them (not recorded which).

The CDR3 protein is CASSPPTGVSYNEQFF. The CDR3 bases are TGTGCCAGCTCACCACCAACGGGGGTCTCCTACAATGAGCAGTTCTTC. The chain is built from TRBV18 and TRBJ2-1, with D maybe TRBD2 (6 bases). CDR1 KGHSH and CDR2 LQKENI come from the germline V gene. V lost 0 bases to trimming and J lost 0 bases, with 9 bases between them. The CDR3 extends over 16 amino acids.